The 10 T cell receptor beta chains given below trace back to one sample, sequenced in a study of post-analysis software for immune sequencing data. Study-level points and caveats: Five or six TRBV segments, TRBV5-6, TRBV5-1 and TRBV20-1 among them, were found more frequent in patients than controls.

Their antigen targets remain unknown. TCR beta cDNA libraries included unique molecular identifiers. In TCRdb, the PCR reads were re-called with MiXCR into one record per CDR3 protein. There are roughly 540,000 distinct CDR3 sequences in the sample; about a third occur only once, and 4.5% to 7.5% lies in the top ten. Sequencing was done on a sample of blood. These receptors were taken from a girl aged 2-17 years with multiple sclerosis.

In this sample, this clonotype turned up a few times. J is TRBJ1-6 and V is TRBV6-5; D is unclear. V lost 0 bases to trimming and J lost 8 bases, with 23 bases between them. Looked up from germline, CDR1 is MNHEY and CDR2 is SVGAGI. The CDR3 is 19 amino acids. CDR3 amino acids: CASSYSEYWSERRDSPLHF. In DNA form, the CDR3 reads TGTGCCAGCAGTTACTCTGAATACTGGTCCGAACGAAGGGATTCACCCCTCCACTTT.

This clonotype was seen a handful of times. The CDR3 bases are TGTGCCAGCAGTGCCGACAGGATCTATGGCTACACCTTC. Protein sequence: CASSADRIYGYTF. The V call is TRBV2, the J call TRBJ1-2; the D gene is possibly TRBD1 (6 bases). Germline CDR1 reads SNHLY; CDR2 reads FYNNEI. V gave up 4 bases and J gave up 4 bases, with 10 bases separating them. This CDR3 spans 13 amino acids.

This clonotype has more than one count but fewer than ten. The chain joins TRBV20-1 to TRBJ1-2, with TRBD1 matching over 9 bases. Unmatched junction bases numbered 4, after V lost 0 bases and J lost 2 bases. CDR3 length equals 15 residues. Germline CDR1 and CDR2: DFQATT and SNEGSKA (reference sequence). The CDR3 sequence: CSARDSDRGNYGYTF. CDR3 coding DNA: TGCAGTGCTAGAGATTCCGACAGGGGGAACTATGGCTACACCTTC.

V usage is TRBV5-4 and J usage is TRBJ1-2; D not certain. The CDR3 extends over 14 amino acids. Germline V gives CDR1 SGHNT, CDR2 YYREEE (reference sequence). V lost 1 base to trimming and J lost 8 bases, with 15 bases between them. Here the CDR3 reads CASSLLQREGGYTF. The CDR3 nucleotides read TGTGCCAGCAGCTTGTTACAGCGAGAGGGAGGCTACACCTTC.

The CDR3: CATSRPPGTGPKGYTF. In nucleotides, the CDR3 is TGTGCCACCAGCAGACCTCCCGGGACAGGGCCAAAGGGCTACACCTTC. The chain has TRBV15 and TRBJ1-2; TRBD1 aligns across 9 bases. V lost 2 bases to trimming and J lost 8 bases; unmatched junction nucleotides: 12. The CDR3 length is 16 residues. Per the germline V gene, CDR1 is LNHNV and CDR2 is YYDKDF (reference sequence).

The chain has TRBV11-2 and TRBJ1-4; tentatively, D is TRBD1 (5 bases). Deletions cut 3 bases from V and 14 bases from J, with 13 bases between. CDR3 length equals 12 residues. In germline, CDR1 is SGHAT, CDR2 FQNNGV. In DNA, the CDR3 is TGTGCCAGCAGCTTCGTAGAGGGGAAGCTGTTTTTT. This encodes CASSFVEGKLFF. Variable domain in full (rest from reference TRBV11-2 and TRBJ1-4): EAGVAQSPRYKIIEKRQSVAFWCNPISGHATLYWYQQILGQGPKLLIQFQNNGVVDDSQLPKDRFSAERLKGVDSTLKIQPAKLEDSAVYLCASSFVEGKLFFGSGTQLSVL.

In its sample, this clonotype was seen a few times. V usage is TRBV3-1 and J usage is TRBJ2-1; TRBD2 matches 9 bases. The CDR3 totals 16 residues. Trimming took 4 bases from V and 0 from J; bases not matched to a gene: 4. CDR1 is LGHDT, CDR2 YNNKEL, per germline (reference sequence). CDR3 DNA: TGTGCCAGCAGCCGTTGGCGGGGGGGCTCCTACAATGAGCAGTTCTTC. This gives the protein CASSRWRGGSYNEQFF.

The chain couples TRBV11-2 to TRBJ1-2; D uncertain. The CDR3 spans 13 residues. V dropped 5 bases and J dropped 3 bases, with 10 bases sitting between them. The V gene's germline CDR1 is SGHAT and CDR2 FQNNGV. The CDR3 DNA follows: TGTGCCAGCAGCCGAGGATTCGACTATGGCTACACCTTC. It translates to CASSRGFDYGYTF.

The chain recombines TRBV20-1 with TRBJ2-5, with D perhaps matching TRBD2 (5 bases). The CDR3 extends over 13 amino acids. Per the germline V gene, CDR1 is DFQATT and CDR2 is SNEGSKA (reference sequence). Trimming pared 4 bases from V and 5 bases from J, leaving 14 bases between. CDR3 sequence (DNA): TGCAGTGCTAAAGAACCGGGGTTGGAGACCCAGTACTTC. This codes for CSAKEPGLETQYF.

The V gene is TRBV5-1, the J gene TRBJ1-6; the D gene is possibly TRBD1 (5 bases). The CDR3 sequence is 15 residues long. Trimming took 3 bases from V and 5 from J, leaving 12 bases between them. Looked up from germline, CDR1 is SGHRS and CDR2 is YFSETQ. CDR3 in amino acids: CASSWGSGDNSPLHF. The CDR3 DNA is TGCGCCAGCAGCTGGGGGTCAGGAGATAATTCACCCCTCCACTTT.